Below, 25 T cell receptor beta chains from the same sample are listed, as sequenced in a study of cytomegalovirus exposure and HLA in healthy donors. The PCR contained 60 Vbeta and 13 Jbeta primers. Data came from immunoSEQ multiplex PCR; TCRdb stores just in-frame clones and leaves some out. This table holds tens of thousands of clones. Sequenced material: PBMCs. Source of these receptors: a female donor in good health and CMV-seropositive.

The chain uses TRBV11-2 and TRBJ1-2, with no clear D. V was shortened by 2 bases and J by 11 bases, with 15 bases between the two germline ends. Germline CDR1 SGHAT, CDR2 FQNNGV. This CDR3 contains 13 residues. Here the CDR3 DNA reads TGTGCCAGCAGCTTAACCCAAGCCGCCGATTACACCTTC. It codes for CASSLTQAADYTF.

The chain combines TRBV11-2 with TRBJ2-7, with 14 bases aligning to TRBD2. CDR3 size: 16 residues. From germline, CDR1 is SGHAT and CDR2 FQNNGV. The V segment lost 0 bases and the J segment 2 bases; nucleotides outside the gene matches: 0. CDR3 sequence reads: CASSLEGLAGAYEQYF. The CDR3 nucleotides are TGTGCCAGCAGCTTAGAGGGACTAGCGGGGGCCTACGAGCAGTACTTC. The complete variable domain, with remaining parts taken from reference TRBV11-2 and TRBJ2-7, reads EAGVAQSPRYKIIEKRQSVAFWCNPISGHATLYWYQQILGQGPKLLIQFQNNGVVDDSQLPKDRFSAERLKGVDSTLKIQPAKLEDSAVYLCASSLEGLAGAYEQYFGPGTRLTVT.

The rearrangement joins TRBV28 to TRBJ1-4, with 7 positions matching TRBD1. Trimming removed 3 bases from V and 1 base from J; junction bases left unmatched: 11. CDR3 length equals 18 residues. The germline CDR1 and CDR2 sequences are MDHEN and SYDVKM. CDR3: CASSFPMTGTETNEKLFF. The CDR3 coding sequence is TGTGCCAGCAGTTTTCCGATGACAGGGACCGAAACTAATGAAAAACTGTTTTTT.

This chain joins TRBV18 and TRBJ1-1, with 12 bases identical to TRBD1. The CDR3 runs to 15 residues. Germline V gene sequence: CDR1 KGHSH, CDR2 LQKENI. The junction had 4 bases not matched to a gene; V was cut back by 8 bases and J by 0 bases. Here the CDR3 reads CASLGQGAMNTEAFF. Written as DNA, the CDR3 is TGTGCCAGCCTGGGACAGGGGGCCATGAACACTGAAGCTTTCTTT.

The V and J genes are TRBV11-2 and TRBJ1-6, with D maybe TRBD1 (6 bases). Germline-derived CDR1 and CDR2 are SGHAT and FQNNGV. This CDR3 region has 16 residues. Trimming stripped 2 bases from V and 14 bases from J, with 22 bases between. CDR3 amino acids: CASSLSPGGTSSSLHF. The CDR3 nucleotides read TGTGCCAGCAGCTTATCCCCGGGGGGCACATCCTCGTCCCTCCACTTT.

The chain combines TRBV5-1 with TRBJ2-3; 13 bases are shared with TRBD2. The CDR3 totals 16 residues. Germline values: CDR1 SGHRS, CDR2 YFSETQ. V was pared by 5 bases and J by 3 bases, with 6 bases of the junction left unmatched. The CDR3 nucleotides read TGCGCCAGCAGGAACGGACTAGCGGGGGATACAGATACGCAGTATTTT. Translating it yields CASRNGLAGDTDTQYF.

The chain couples TRBV6-9 to TRBJ2-7; a possible D gene is TRBD1 (6 bases). The CDR3 covers 15 residues. Germline V gene data show CDR1 as MNHGY and CDR2 as SVAAGI. Trimming took 4 bases from V and 0 from J, leaving 13 bases between them. Here the CDR3 DNA reads TGTGCCAGCAGTTTCCGGGACACTATCTCCTACGAGCAGTACTTC. It yields the protein CASSFRDTISYEQYF.

The J gene is TRBJ1-1, the V gene TRBV19, with a tentative D call TRBD1 (6 bases). CDR3 length equals 14 residues. V shed 2 bases and J shed 1 base, with 8 bases lying between them. CDR1 and CDR2 from the germline V gene are LNHDA and SQIVND (reference sequence). This CDR3 is CASSINRANTEAFF. CDR3 nucleotides: TGTGCCAGTAGTATAAACAGGGCGAACACTGAAGCTTTCTTT.

CDR3 in DNA: TGTGCCAGTAGTACCGGACAGGCAACTAATGAAAAACTGTTTTTT. Its translation is CASSTGQATNEKLFF. The chain employs TRBV19 and TRBJ1-4; 7 nucleotides line up with TRBD1. CDR3 length: 15 residues. After removal of 4 bases from V and 0 bases from J, the junction contained 2 bases not matched to a gene. Germline values: CDR1 LNHDA, CDR2 SQIVND (reference sequence).

V and J are TRBV6-6 and TRBJ2-7; the match to TRBD2 covers 9 bases. The CDR3 extends over 16 amino acids. With V trimmed by 7 bases and J by 1 base, 11 bases remained unmatched. CDR1 and CDR2 from the germline V gene are MNHNY and SVGAGI (reference sequence). DNA for the CDR3: TGTGCCAGCACTCTCCGAGGGCTAGCGGGGTCCTACGAGCAGTACTTC. Protein: CASTLRGLAGSYEQYF.

The V call is TRBV5-1, the J call TRBJ2-5, with TRBD1 identical over 7 bases. CDR3 size: 15 residues. Germline V gives CDR1 SGHRS, CDR2 YFSETQ. The V and J ends lost 0 bases and 2 bases, in that order; junction bases with no gene match: 4. The CDR3 sequence is CASSLGDRVQETQYF. For the CDR3, the DNA is TGCGCCAGCAGCTTGGGTGACAGGGTACAAGAGACCCAGTACTTC.

The chain links TRBV14 to TRBJ2-2; no clear D gene. V dropped 1 base and J dropped 6 bases, with 6 bases sitting between them. The CDR3 spans 13 residues. CDR1 SGHDN and CDR2 FVKESK come from the germline V gene. CDR3 nucleotides: TGTGCCAGCAGCCAAGTCGAGTCCGGGGAGCTGTTTTTT. Its translation: CASSQVESGELFF.

This chain joins TRBV10-3 and TRBJ2-7; perhaps TRBD2 as D (7 bases). This CDR3 is built from 14 residues. Germline CDR1 and CDR2: ENHRY and SYGVKD. V lost 2 bases to trimming and J lost 7 bases, with 15 bases between them. The CDR3 DNA sequence: TGTGCCATCAGTGAGAATGGGGGGGCAAGAGAGCAGTACTTC. Translation: CAISENGGAREQYF.

The gene calls are TRBV27 and TRBJ2-7, with TRBD2 identical over 9 bases. Germline CDR1 reads MNHEY; CDR2 reads SMNVEV (reference sequence). This CDR3 has 16 residues. The ends lost 6 bases at V and 2 bases at J; junction bases unmatched: 11. In DNA, the CDR3 is TGTGCCAGCAGCGGCCCCCGGACTAGCGTCACCTACGAGCAGTACTTC. Its translation is CASSGPRTSVTYEQYF.

The chain couples TRBV19 to TRBJ1-1, with 7 nucleotides matching TRBD1. Germline V gene sequence: CDR1 LNHDA, CDR2 SQIVND (reference sequence). The CDR3 is made up of 14 amino acids. V lost 4 bases, J lost 0 bases, and 2 bases stayed unmatched. CDR3 nucleotides: TGTGCCAGTAGTACGGGACAGTTGAACACTGAAGCTTTCTTT. It specifies CASSTGQLNTEAFF.

CDR3 coding DNA: TGTGCCAGCAGCCCTAACAGGGGTCGGGGGGAGACCCAGTACTTC. It yields the protein CASSPNRGRGETQYF. This chain joins TRBV7-3 and TRBJ2-5; D might be TRBD1 (7 bases). This CDR3 spans 15 amino acids. Germline CDR1 SGHTA, CDR2 FQGTGA. V lost 5 bases, J lost 5 bases, and 18 bases lay in between.

This chain links TRBV7-8 with TRBJ2-7; perhaps TRBD1 as D (6 bases). From germline, CDR1 is SGHVS and CDR2 FQNEAQ. The length of the CDR3 is 16 residues. With 5 bases removed from V and 2 bases from J, the gap between germline ends came to 19 bases. CDR3 nucleotides: TGTGCCAGCAGCGACACAGGGCTCCTGCAGACCTACGAGCAGTACTTC. Encoded protein: CASSDTGLLQTYEQYF.

The CDR3 coding sequence is TGTGCCAGTTGTGACATGACGGGGGGTAAAACTGAAGCTTTCTTT. Protein: CASCDMTGGKTEAFF. V is TRBV19 and J is TRBJ1-1, with D possibly matching TRBD1 (5 bases). This CDR3 contains 15 residues. Trimming left V 8 bases short and J 5 bases short, with 21 bases between. CDR1 is LNHDA and CDR2 is SQIVND in the germline V gene (reference sequence).

The rearrangement uses TRBV27 and TRBJ2-2; D uncertain. The V gene lost 2 bases and the J gene lost 7 bases, with 11 bases spanning the gap. This CDR3 is built from 14 residues. The germline gives CDR1 MNHEY, CDR2 SMNVEV (reference sequence). The CDR3 here is CASSLNLRGGELFF. The CDR3, as DNA: TGTGCCAGCAGTTTAAACCTTCGCGGCGGGGAGCTGTTTTTT.

V gene TRBV18 combines with J gene TRBJ2-2; D ambiguous. The length of the CDR3 is 13 residues. V was cut by 3 bases and J by 5 bases, with 7 bases left in between. Germline V gives CDR1 KGHSH, CDR2 LQKENI. CDR3 in amino acids: CASSPVETGELFF. The CDR3 DNA reads TGTGCCAGCTCACCGGTAGAGACCGGGGAGCTGTTTTTT.

This chain links TRBV6-1 with TRBJ1-2; TRBD1 agrees at 9 bases. The length of the CDR3 is 15 residues. The trim removed 3 bases at V and 4 bases at J, leaving 6 bases unmatched. Germline V gene lookup returns CDR1 MNHNS and CDR2 SASEGT. CDR3 sequence reads: CASSDGTGQVYGYTF. The CDR3 DNA reads TGTGCCAGCAGTGATGGGACAGGGCAGGTCTATGGCTACACCTTC.

V usage is TRBV18 and J usage is TRBJ1-4; TRBD1 agrees at 7 bases. The CDR3 is made up of 17 amino acids. Germline values: CDR1 KGHSH, CDR2 LQKENI. The V gene end was trimmed by 2 bases and the J gene end by 0 bases; junction bases not matched to a gene: 6. CDR3 nucleotide sequence: TGTGCCAGCTCACCAGCTTACGGGACAGCAACTAATGAAAAACTGTTTTTT. The encoded protein is CASSPAYGTATNEKLFF.

The rearrangement links TRBV4-2 to TRBJ2-3; TRBD2 might be the D (5 bases). This CDR3 comprises 16 residues. Germline lookup yields CDR1 LGHNA and CDR2 YNFKEQ. Trimming stripped 2 bases from V and 8 bases from J, with 20 bases between. The chain's CDR3 is CASSQITRVARGTQYF. In DNA, the CDR3 is TGTGCCAGCAGCCAAATTACTAGGGTAGCTCGGGGTACGCAGTATTTT.

The chain links TRBV6-5 to TRBJ2-6; 8 positions match TRBD1. The CDR3 sequence is 15 residues long. The trim removed 5 bases at V and 2 bases at J, leaving 2 bases unmatched. Germline values: CDR1 MNHEY, CDR2 SVGAGI. This CDR3 reads CASSTTGAGANVLTF. CDR3 sequence (DNA): TGTGCCAGCAGTACGACAGGGGCTGGGGCCAACGTCCTGACTTTC.

The rearrangement joins TRBV28 to TRBJ2-5; 9 bases are a match to TRBD1. J lost 0 bases, V lost 3 bases, and 5 bases had no gene match. Germline V gives CDR1 MDHEN, CDR2 SYDVKM. The CDR3 extends over 16 amino acids. This CDR3 is CASSLGDRAYQETQYF. In DNA, the CDR3 is TGTGCCAGCAGTTTGGGGGACAGGGCGTACCAAGAGACCCAGTACTTC.